The source of this TCR beta chain is a study of technical replicates of blood from several donors. Germline CDR1 reads SGHVS; CDR2 reads FQNEAQ. Trimming removed 1 base from V and 3 bases from J, with 13 bases in between. There are 15 residues in the CDR3. Measured with immunoSEQ multiplex PCR; TCRdb has only the in-frame clones, and not every one. The data hold 90,000 to 100,000 clones, with about 96% observed a single time. The receptor was isolated from a human donor in good health. This sequence joins TRBV7-8 and TRBJ2-7, with D possibly TRBD1 on 5 matching bases. The sequenced sample consisted of T cells isolated from PBMCs. CDR3 coding DNA: TGTGCCAGCAGCTTAGAGGGGATCCAAAACTACGAGCAGTACTTC. Encoded protein: CASSLEGIQNYEQYF. The entire variable domain, with the rest obtained from reference TRBV7-8 and TRBJ2-7, is as follows: GAGVSQSPRYKVAKRGQDVALRCDPISGHVSLFWYQQALGQGPEFLTYFQNEAQLDKSGLPSDRFFAERPEGSVSTLKIQRTQQEDSAVYLCASSLEGIQNYEQYFGPGTRLTVT.